This T cell receptor beta chain was profiled in a study of T cells in narcolepsy. Study overall: Healthy controls were enrolled alongside patients with narcolepsy type 1 or type 2. General observations from the study: HCRT-specific and TRIB2-specific autoreactive clonotypes appeared among same-patient CSF and blood CD4+ clonotypes. Reportedly, autoreactive clonotypes were serially detected in patients' blood but not controls'.

Produced via immunoSEQ multiplex PCR; TCRdb's table is partial and in-frame only. This table has roughly 25,000 clones, around 83% appearing once. A word on this clone: The antigen is unknown.

The CDR3 contains 13 residues. From germline, CDR1 is SQVTM and CDR2 ANQGSEA. Unmatched junction bases numbered 12, after V lost 6 bases and J lost 8 bases. The sequence was obtained from a human donor with narcolepsy. This chain uses TRBV29-1 with TRBJ1-2; the match to TRBD1 covers 7 bases. The sample taken for sequencing was CD45RA- memory CD4+ T cells from PBMCs. CDR3 residues: CSVDRQGFNGYTF. As DNA, the CDR3 is TGCAGCGTGGACCGACAGGGTTTCAACGGCTACACCTTC.